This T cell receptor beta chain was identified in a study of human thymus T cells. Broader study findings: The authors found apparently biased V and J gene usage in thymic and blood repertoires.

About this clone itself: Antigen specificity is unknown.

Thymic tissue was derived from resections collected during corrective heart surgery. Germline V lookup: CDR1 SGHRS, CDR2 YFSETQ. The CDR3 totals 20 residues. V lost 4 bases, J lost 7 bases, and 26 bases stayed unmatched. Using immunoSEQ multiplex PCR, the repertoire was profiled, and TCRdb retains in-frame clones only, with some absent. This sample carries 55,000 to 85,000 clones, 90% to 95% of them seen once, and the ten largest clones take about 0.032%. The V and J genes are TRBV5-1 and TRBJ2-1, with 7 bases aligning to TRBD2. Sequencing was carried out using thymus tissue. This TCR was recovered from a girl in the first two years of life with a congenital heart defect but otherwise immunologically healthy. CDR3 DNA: TGCGCCAGCAGCCCATTAGTATCTCGCTGTCTACCAGGGAGGGTTAATGAGCAGTTCTTC. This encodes CASSPLVSRCLPGRVNEQFF.